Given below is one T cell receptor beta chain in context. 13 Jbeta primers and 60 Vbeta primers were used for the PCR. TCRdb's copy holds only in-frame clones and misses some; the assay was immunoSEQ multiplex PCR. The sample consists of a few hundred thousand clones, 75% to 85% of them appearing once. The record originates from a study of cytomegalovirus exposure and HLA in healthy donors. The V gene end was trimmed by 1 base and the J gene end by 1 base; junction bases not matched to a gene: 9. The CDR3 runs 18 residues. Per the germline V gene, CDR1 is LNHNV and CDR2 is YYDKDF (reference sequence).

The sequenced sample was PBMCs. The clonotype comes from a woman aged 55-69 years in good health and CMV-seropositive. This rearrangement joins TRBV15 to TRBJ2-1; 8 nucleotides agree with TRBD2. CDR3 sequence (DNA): TGTGCCACCAGCAGAGTTCAGGAAGCGGGAGTGTCCTACAATGAGCAGTTCTTC. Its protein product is CATSRVQEAGVSYNEQFF. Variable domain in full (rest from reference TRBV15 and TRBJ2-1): DAMVIQNPRYQVTQFGKPVTLSCSQTLNHNVMYWYQQKSSQAPKLLFHYYDKDFNNEADTPDNFQSRRPNTSFCFLDIRSPGLGDTAMYLCATSRVQEAGVSYNEQFFGPGTRLTVL.